Each of the 8 T cell receptor beta chains below was sequenced from the same sample in a study of T-cell reconstitution after alpha-beta-depleted transplantation in children. Molecular barcoding with unique molecular identifiers was used for the TCRbeta library. TCRdb independently ran MiXCR on the PCR reads; one entry per CDR3 protein. The sample has about 140,000 distinct CDR3 sequences, about 9% seen once. This material consisted of PBMCs, mostly from graft donor cells, taken 180 days after TCRalphabeta/CD19-depleted stem cell transplant. These receptors were collected from a female patient between 2 and 10 years old who had a stem cell transplant for congenital amegakaryocytic thrombocytopenia, so the T cells may come from the graft donor.

This clonotype was seen at least ten times. For the CDR3, the DNA is TGCAGTGCTAGTTTAGCGGGAGGAGGAGATACGCAGTATTTT. Translation gives CSASLAGGGDTQYF. This chain joins TRBV20-1 and TRBJ2-3; 10 bases line up with TRBD2. The length of the CDR3 is 14 residues. The V gene's germline CDR1 is DFQATT and CDR2 SNEGSKA (reference sequence). The trim removed 3 bases at V and 5 bases at J, leaving 5 bases unmatched.

In its sample, this clonotype was seen many times. This chain links TRBV24-1 with TRBJ2-3; D gene ambiguous. Germline lookup yields CDR1 KGHDR and CDR2 SFDVKD. With 7 bases removed from V and 1 base from J, the gap between germline ends came to 8 bases. The CDR3 sequence is 13 residues long. The CDR3 DNA is TGTGCCACCAGACAGTCCCGCACAGATACGCAGTATTTT. This translates into CATRQSRTDTQYF.

The table lists this clonotype with a few counts. The chain uses TRBV3-1 and TRBJ2-2; no definite D call. V lost 1 base and J 6 bases, leaving 9 bases between the germline ends. This CDR3 spans 14 amino acids. Germline CDR1 LGHDT, CDR2 YNNKEL (reference sequence). CDR3 sequence (DNA): TGTGCCAGCAGCCAAGGGGCCTCGCCCGGGGAGCTGTTTTTT. It specifies CASSQGASPGELFF.

The chain has TRBV4-2 and TRBJ2-2; 8 bases agree with TRBD2. The trim removed 1 base at V and 4 bases at J, leaving 5 bases unmatched. This CDR3 region has 16 residues. Germline CDR1 is LGHNA and CDR2 is YNFKEQ. Written as DNA, the CDR3 is TGTGCCAGCAGCCAAGCCCCAGCGGGGGTCACCGGGGAGCTGTTTTTT. Amino acid sequence: CASSQAPAGVTGELFF.

CDR3 loop: CAWSVGLGYNEQFF. As DNA, the CDR3 is TGTGCCTGGAGTGTCGGGTTAGGATACAATGAGCAGTTCTTC. The rearrangement joins TRBV30 to TRBJ2-1; D uncertain. From germline, CDR1 is GTSNPN and CDR2 SVGIG (reference sequence). The V gene lost 0 bases and the J gene lost 4 bases, with 10 bases spanning the gap. This CDR3 is built from 14 residues.

This clonotype was picked up many times. V and J are TRBV29-1 and TRBJ2-5, with 10 bases matching TRBD2. The J segment lost 2 bases and the V segment lost 7 bases, leaving 7 bases of the junction unmatched. The length of the CDR3 is 14 residues. The germline CDR1 and CDR2 sequences are SQVTM and ANQGSEA. CDR3 protein: CSAAAGGIQETQYF. The DNA of the CDR3 is TGCAGCGCCGCAGCGGGAGGGATACAAGAGACCCAGTACTTC.

This clonotype was counted between two and nine times. This CDR3 reads CAWSVGLYNEQFF. In DNA, the CDR3 is TGTGCCTGGAGTGTAGGTTTGTACAATGAGCAGTTCTTC. The chain carries TRBV30 and TRBJ2-1; D gene ambiguous. Germline lookup yields CDR1 GTSNPN and CDR2 SVGIG (reference sequence). This CDR3 is 13 amino acids long. Trimming took off 0 bases at V and 4 bases at J, with 7 bases between the two ends.

The J gene is TRBJ2-1, the V gene TRBV12-3 or TRBV12-4, with 8 nucleotides matching TRBD2. With 6 bases clipped from V and 6 bases from J, the junction kept 7 bases outside the gene matches. The CDR3 spans 14 residues. The chain's CDR3 is CASSPTRGGNEQFF. CDR3 bases: TGTGCCAGCAGCCCCACACGGGGGGGCAATGAGCAGTTCTTC.